This TCR beta chain was sequenced in a study of blood T cells in healthy people across ages. Study findings and constraints: Compared with aged donors, long-lived donors showed fewer expanded clones, suggesting selection.

Russia was home to the donors, healthy Caucasian individuals aged roughly 6 to 95. Through a sample-barcoded 5' primer and a J-beta primer mix, a second PCR was run for roughly 6 to 12 cycles. TCRdb processed the 5' RACE reads anew with MiXCR; each CDR3 protein has one entry. Counted here are about 680,000 distinct CDR3 sequences, roughly 49% occurring once; the ten biggest clones make up roughly 30%. The germline V gene has CDR1 SGHTA and CDR2 FQGNSA. The CDR3 contains 15 residues. V lost 5 bases, J lost 10 bases, and 15 bases stayed unmatched. A note on this clonotype: As yet, its antigen is unknown.

This chain uses TRBV7-2 with TRBJ1-1, with TRBD1 matching 8 bases. This TCR was recovered from a woman in her sixties in good health. The material sequenced was blood. CDR3 residues: CASSPSTTGGSGAFF. The CDR3 DNA follows: TGTGCCAGCAGCCCCTCTACAACAGGGGGGAGCGGAGCTTTCTTT.